The 24 T cell receptor beta chains reported below all come from one sample, sequenced in a study of blood T cell repertoires in COVID-19. Using immunoSEQ multiplex PCR, the repertoire was profiled, and TCRdb retains in-frame clones only, with some absent. There are about 260,000 clones in the sample; 88% occur only once, and approximately 3.7% lies in the top ten. The sequenced sample consisted of peripheral blood. The source is a man in his 60s who had recovered from COVID-19.

The chain carries TRBV5-4 and TRBJ1-1; D uncertain. Germline V gene lookup returns CDR1 SGHNT and CDR2 YYREEE (reference sequence). The CDR3 extends over 15 amino acids. Trimming took off 0 bases at V and 5 bases at J, with 14 bases between the two ends. The CDR3 region has the DNA TGTGCCAGCAGCTTGGCCCTTGGAGGGAGAACTGAAGCTTTCTTT. Its translation: CASSLALGGRTEAFF.

V usage is TRBV5-5 and J usage is TRBJ1-1; the D gene is possibly TRBD1 (5 bases). The V gene lost 4 bases and the J gene lost 1 base, with 11 bases spanning the gap. Germline lookup yields CDR1 SGHKS and CDR2 YYEKEE (reference sequence). CDR3 length: 14 residues. CDR3 in amino acids: CASSPRVWNTEAFF. DNA for the CDR3: TGTGCCAGCAGCCCCAGGGTTTGGAACACTGAAGCTTTCTTT.

The V gene is TRBV15, the J gene TRBJ1-2, with D possibly matching TRBD1 (6 bases). CDR3 length equals 15 residues. Germline CDR1 reads LNHNV; CDR2 reads YYDKDF (reference sequence). V shed 1 base and J shed 3 bases, with 12 bases lying between them. DNA of the CDR3: TGTGCCACCAGCAGAGTCGGGGGGGCAGACTATGGCTACACCTTC. As protein: CATSRVGGADYGYTF.

The chain couples TRBV30 to TRBJ1-3; D is undetermined. This CDR3 has 13 amino acids. V was clipped by 0 bases and J by 7 bases, with 10 bases between them. Germline CDR1 and CDR2: GTSNPN and SVGIG (reference sequence). The chain's CDR3 is CAWSVGLGNTIYF. CDR3 nucleotide sequence: TGTGCCTGGAGTGTAGGACTTGGTAACACCATATATTTT.

This chain connects TRBV27 to TRBJ2-2; D ambiguous. The CDR3 extends over 14 amino acids. Looked up from germline, CDR1 is MNHEY and CDR2 is SMNVEV (reference sequence). The germline V and J ends were trimmed by 3 bases and 0 bases, with 5 bases remaining between them. In nucleotides, the CDR3 is TGTGCCAGCAGTTTGGCAGCGAACACCGGGGAGCTGTTTTTT. Encoded protein: CASSLAANTGELFF.

This sequence joins TRBV5-1 and TRBJ2-3; 13 nucleotides agree with TRBD2. The CDR3 extends over 16 amino acids. V lost 4 bases and J lost 5; bases outside the gene matches: 7. Germline CDR1 is SGHRS and CDR2 is YFSETQ. The CDR3 loop is CASSVTSGGPRDTQYF. The CDR3 region has the DNA TGCGCCAGCAGCGTGACTAGCGGGGGGCCTAGAGATACGCAGTATTTT.

This clone was detected once. The genes are TRBV6-2 or TRBV6-3 and TRBJ1-6; maybe TRBD1 (5 bases). The CDR3 extends over 17 amino acids. Trimming took off 4 bases at V and 0 bases at J, with 13 bases between the two ends. Germline V gives CDR1 MNHEY, CDR2 SVGEGT. The CDR3 sequence is CASSSGVSSSYNSPLHF. CDR3 DNA: TGTGCCAGCAGTTCGGGGGTGTCCAGCTCCTATAATTCACCCCTCCACTTT.

The J gene is TRBJ1-2, the V gene TRBV19; D unresolved. The V gene's germline CDR1 is LNHDA and CDR2 SQIVND (reference sequence). The ends were cut back, 6 bases at V and 0 bases at J, with 8 bases in the middle. The CDR3 totals 13 residues. The CDR3 loop is CASRRLANYGYTF. The CDR3 DNA reads as TGTGCCAGTAGGAGATTAGCTAACTATGGCTACACCTTC.

J is TRBJ1-2 and V is TRBV5-4; weak D call: TRBD1 (6 bases). CDR3 size: 15 residues. The V and J ends lost 4 bases and 4 bases respectively, with 17 bases between them. The germline CDR1 and CDR2 sequences are SGHNT and YYREEE (reference sequence). This CDR3 is CASSPDSLSLYGYTF. The CDR3 DNA reads as TGTGCCAGCAGCCCGGACAGCCTAAGCCTCTATGGCTACACCTTC. Together with reference TRBV5-4 and TRBJ1-2, the CDR3 gives the full variable domain: ETGVTQSPTHLIKTRGQQVTLRCSSQSGHNTVSWYQQALGQGPQFIFQYYREEENGRGNFPPRFSGLQFPNYSSELNVNALELDDSALYLCASSPDSLSLYGYTFGSGTRLTVV.

This chain connects TRBV5-1 to TRBJ1-5, with unresolved D. CDR1 is SGHRS and CDR2 is YFSETQ in the germline V gene. This CDR3 comprises 16 residues. The ends were cut back, 0 bases at V and 2 bases at J, with 12 bases in the middle. The CDR3 region is CASSLESPRGNQPQHF. Written as DNA, the CDR3 is TGCGCCAGCAGCTTGGAAAGTCCTCGGGGCAATCAGCCCCAGCATTTT.

The V call is TRBV2, the J call TRBJ2-5; D not certain. Germline loops: CDR1 SNHLY, CDR2 FYNNEI. The CDR3 extends over 11 amino acids. Trimming shortened V by 4 bases and J by 3 bases, and 3 bases separated the two germline ends. CDR3 coding DNA: TGTGCCAGCAGTGCTAAAGAGACCCAGTACTTC. As protein: CASSAKETQYF.

As to this clone: The CDR3 carries no conserved terminal phenylalanine or tryptophan, so it likely arises from a read error. The DNA is omitted, as the CDR3 cannot be located on it reliably, and the CDR3 follows TCRdb's listing. The V call is TRBV30, the J call TRBJ1-2; the listed D gene, TRBD1, was not tested against the DNA. Ends included, the CDR3 has 12 residues. Looked up from germline, CDR1 is GTSNPN and CDR2 is SVGIG (reference sequence). CDR3 protein: CACRGQGTSSTG.

This chain joins TRBV9 and TRBJ1-2; 12 positions match TRBD1. The V segment lost 4 bases and the J segment 10 bases; nucleotides outside the gene matches: 5. The CDR3 is made up of 13 amino acids. The germline V gene encodes CDR1 SGDLS and CDR2 YYNGEE. CDR3 nucleotides: TGTGCCAGCAGCCAGGGACAGGGGGCTCACTACACCTTC. Its translation: CASSQGQGAHYTF.

V usage is TRBV24-1 and J usage is TRBJ2-1; perhaps TRBD1 as D (6 bases). Germline values: CDR1 KGHDR, CDR2 SFDVKD. CDR3 size: 16 residues. V was clipped by 5 bases and J by 0 bases, with 13 bases between them. The CDR3 DNA is TGTGCCACCAGTGTTGGGGGCCCGAGCTCCTACAATGAGCAGTTCTTC. Amino acids: CATSVGGPSSYNEQFF.

V gene TRBV5-6 combines with J gene TRBJ1-6; 7 bases align to TRBD1. From germline, CDR1 is SGHDT and CDR2 YYEEEE. The CDR3 totals 14 residues. Germline trimming cut 4 bases from V and 4 bases from J; bases unmatched to any gene: 2. The CDR3 DNA follows: TGTGCCAGCAGCCTGACAGGGTATAATTCACCCCTCCACTTT. Protein sequence: CASSLTGYNSPLHF.

This clone appeared a single time. V and J are TRBV5-1 and TRBJ1-2; tentative D call: TRBD1 (5 bases). Per germline, CDR1 SGHRS and CDR2 YFSETQ. The CDR3 is 12 amino acids. V gave up 0 bases and J gave up 7 bases, with 7 bases separating them. The CDR3 nucleotides are TGCGCCAGCAGCTTGGGACAGTTTGGCTACACCTTC. This gives the protein CASSLGQFGYTF.

The chain links TRBV6-1 to TRBJ2-2; D gene uncertain. This CDR3 spans 14 amino acids. The germline CDR1 and CDR2 sequences are MNHNS and SASEGT. Trimming pared 2 bases from V and 4 bases from J, leaving 8 bases between. In DNA, the CDR3 is TGTGCCAGCAGTGAAATCACGAGCACCGGGGAGCTGTTTTTT. Protein: CASSEITSTGELFF.

On this clone: Additional DNA sequences in this sample encode the identical CDR3. The chain has TRBV7-3 and TRBJ2-3, with 8 bases lining up with TRBD1. Germline CDR1 is SGHTA and CDR2 is FQGTGA. The V gene end was trimmed by 1 base and the J gene end by 1 base; junction bases not matched to a gene: 7. The CDR3 runs to 17 residues. CDR3 DNA sequence: TGTGCCAGCAGCTTAATTAGCGACAGGGGAGGCACAGATACGCAGTATTTT. Residues: CASSLISDRGGTDTQYF.

The chain couples TRBV6-5 to TRBJ2-4; tentatively, D is TRBD2 (5 bases). Germline V gene data show CDR1 as MNHEY and CDR2 as SVGAGI. V was trimmed by 11 bases and J by 7 bases, leaving 18 bases between them. This CDR3 comprises 13 residues. The DNA for the CDR3 is TGTGCCGCTGAGGTGGCCCCGGGGAACATTCAGTACTTC. This sequence encodes CAAEVAPGNIQYF.

J is TRBJ1-5 and V is TRBV7-6; D may be TRBD1 (6 bases). Germline CDR1 and CDR2: SGHVS and FNYEAQ. V dropped 5 bases and J dropped 2 bases, with 10 bases sitting between them. The length of the CDR3 is 14 residues. CDR3 in amino acids: CASSDRQGNQPQHF. CDR3 in DNA: TGTGCCAGCAGCGACAGACAGGGCAATCAGCCCCAGCATTTT.

The rearrangement uses TRBV7-3 and TRBJ2-1, with D possibly TRBD1 on 7 matching bases. V lost 5 bases, J lost 7 bases, and 12 bases lay in between. Germline lookup yields CDR1 SGHTA and CDR2 FQGTGA. The CDR3 has 13 amino acids. Here the CDR3 DNA reads TGTGCCAGCAGCACCCAGGGGGGAAATGAGCAGTTCTTC. This codes for CASSTQGGNEQFF.

The chain is built from TRBV10-3 and TRBJ2-3; TRBD2 aligns across 15 bases. With 6 bases clipped from V and 1 base from J, the junction kept 8 bases outside the gene matches. Germline CDR1 is ENHRY and CDR2 is SYGVKD. The CDR3 runs to 18 residues. The CDR3 reads CAIRNGLAGGRGTDTQYF. The CDR3 DNA is TGTGCCATCAGAAACGGACTAGCGGGGGGGCGGGGCACAGATACGCAGTATTTT.

The J gene is TRBJ2-5, the V gene TRBV7-6; D may be TRBD2 (5 bases). This CDR3 region has 15 residues. Between the trimmed V and J ends, which lost 7 bases and 2 bases, there was a span of 17 bases. CDR1 is SGHVS, CDR2 FNYEAQ, per germline. The CDR3 bases are TGTGCCAGCATCCGAGGGCAGCTGAATCAAGAGACCCAGTACTTC. It codes for CASIRGQLNQETQYF.

V usage is TRBV5-1 and J usage is TRBJ2-1, with 11 nucleotides matching TRBD2. The germline gives CDR1 SGHRS, CDR2 YFSETQ. V lost 0 bases to trimming and J lost 4 bases; unmatched junction nucleotides: 6. The CDR3 is 17 residues long. The CDR3 DNA sequence: TGCGCCAGCAGCTTGGAAGCTACTAGCGGGGGTTACAATGAGCAGTTCTTC. It translates to CASSLEATSGGYNEQFF.